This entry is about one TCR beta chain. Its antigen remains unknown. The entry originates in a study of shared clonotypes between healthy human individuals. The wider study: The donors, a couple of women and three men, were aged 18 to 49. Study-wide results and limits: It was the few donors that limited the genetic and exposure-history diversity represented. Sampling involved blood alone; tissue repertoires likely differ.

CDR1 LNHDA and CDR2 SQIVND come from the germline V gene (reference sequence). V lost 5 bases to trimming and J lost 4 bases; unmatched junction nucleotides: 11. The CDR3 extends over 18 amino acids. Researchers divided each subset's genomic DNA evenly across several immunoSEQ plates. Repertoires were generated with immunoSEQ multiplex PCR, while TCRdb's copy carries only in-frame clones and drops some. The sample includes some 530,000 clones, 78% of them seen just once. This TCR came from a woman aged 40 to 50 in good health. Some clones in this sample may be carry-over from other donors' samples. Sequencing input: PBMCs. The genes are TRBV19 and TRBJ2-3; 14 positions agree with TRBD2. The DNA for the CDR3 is TGTGCCAGTAGTCCCCGACTAGCGGGAGGGCGTGTTGCAGATACGCAGTATTTT. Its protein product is CASSPRLAGGRVADTQYF.